The 21 T cell receptor beta chains presented below share a single source sample, sequenced in a study of blood T cell repertoires in COVID-19. The table came from immunoSEQ multiplex PCR; TCRdb's copy has only in-frame clones and leaves some out. The table records approximately 170,000 clones, about 86% of them present only once. What was sequenced was peripheral blood. The receptors shown here come from a man in his fifties or sixties with active or convalescent COVID-19.

A single count supports this clone. The chain joins TRBV5-5 to TRBJ2-3, with 7 bases aligning to TRBD2. The V and J ends lost 0 bases and 1 base, in that order; junction bases with no gene match: 5. Per germline, CDR1 SGHKS and CDR2 YYEKEE (reference sequence). This CDR3 is built from 16 residues. CDR3 sequence reads: CASSLVSSGGTDTQYF. The CDR3 coding sequence is TGTGCCAGCAGCTTGGTGTCTAGCGGCGGCACAGATACGCAGTATTTT.

V gene TRBV3-1 (or the pseudogene TRBV3-2) combines with J gene TRBJ1-1, with 7 bases fitting TRBD1. The junction had 14 bases not matched to a gene; V was cut back by 4 bases and J by 6 bases. The CDR3 loop spans 16 amino acids. Germline assignment: CDR1 LGHDT and CDR2 YNNKEL (reference sequence). The CDR3 nucleotides are TGTGCCAGCAGCCGAACCGGGACAGTCCAGGGGGCTGAAGCTTTCTTT. It is translated as CASSRTGTVQGAEAFF.

In its sample, this clone was seen a few times. In nucleotides, the CDR3 is TGTGCCAGCAGCCAAGAATGGCGGGGGGAAACATCTCCCTACAATGAGCAGTTCTTC. Protein sequence: CASSQEWRGETSPYNEQFF. V usage is TRBV3-1 (or the pseudogene TRBV3-2) and J usage is TRBJ2-1; 8 bases are shared with TRBD2. Germline CDR1 LGHDT, CDR2 YNNKEL (reference sequence). The V segment lost 0 bases and the J segment 2 bases; nucleotides outside the gene matches: 12. This CDR3 has 19 amino acids.

The chain couples TRBV6-6 to TRBJ2-7; perhaps TRBD2 as D (7 bases). Germline CDR1 and CDR2: MNHNY and SVGAGI (reference sequence). The CDR3 has 15 residues. V lost 0 bases and J lost 7, with 16 bases in between. The CDR3 spells CASSYSEGGGGEQYF. CDR3 DNA sequence: TGTGCCAGCAGTTACTCGGAGGGGGGGGGTGGTGAGCAGTACTTC.

DNA of the CDR3: TGTGCCAGCAGCTTTTCCCCCAATTATGGCTACACCTTC. Amino acids: CASSFSPNYGYTF. The chain links TRBV7-3 to TRBJ1-2; D not resolved. The CDR3 runs 13 residues. Germline assignment: CDR1 SGHTA and CDR2 FQGTGA. V was clipped by 3 bases and J by 5 bases, with 10 bases between them.

The chain is built from TRBV18 and TRBJ1-1; 9 positions match TRBD1. The CDR3 sequence is 15 residues long. CDR1 and CDR2 (germline): KGHSH, LQKENI. Unmatched junction bases numbered 4, after V lost 3 bases and J lost 2 bases. CDR3 sequence reads: CASSPTGQGNTEAFF. As DNA, the CDR3 is TGTGCCAGCTCACCCACGGGACAGGGCAACACTGAAGCTTTCTTT.

The chain combines TRBV5-1 with TRBJ1-1, with TRBD1 as a possible D gene (6 bases). Trimming left V 4 bases short and J 1 base short, with 17 bases between. The CDR3 consists of 16 residues. In germline, CDR1 is SGHRS, CDR2 YFSETQ. The CDR3 spells CASSIGVGGPNTEAFF. The DNA for the CDR3 is TGCGCCAGCAGCATAGGTGTTGGGGGCCCGAACACTGAAGCTTTCTTT.

A single count supports this clone. The chain has TRBV5-4 and TRBJ2-1; TRBD1 agrees at 12 bases. Trimming cost V 0 bases and J 7 bases; bases outside gene matches: 11. The CDR3 contains 18 residues. CDR1 is SGHNT and CDR2 is YYREEE in the germline V gene (reference sequence). Here the CDR3 DNA reads TGTGCCAGCAGCTTGGTCGGGGAGGGGGACAGGGGGCGAAATGAGCAGTTCTTC. Its translation: CASSLVGEGDRGRNEQFF.

The chain carries TRBV5-1 and TRBJ2-6, with D perhaps TRBD2 (5 bases). The length of the CDR3 is 16 residues. CDR1 is SGHRS, CDR2 YFSETQ, per germline. V was shortened by 4 bases and J by 0 bases, with 11 bases between the two germline ends. The DNA for the CDR3 is TGCGCCAGCAGCCCGGTCGGGGACTCTGGGGCCAACGTCCTGACTTTC. Its protein product is CASSPVGDSGANVLTF.

The V gene is TRBV12-5, the J gene TRBJ2-4; tentatively, D is TRBD1 (6 bases). Per germline, CDR1 LGHNT and CDR2 FRNRAP. There are 16 residues in the CDR3. With 5 bases removed from V and 0 bases from J, the gap between germline ends came to 14 bases. The CDR3 nucleotides are TGTGCTAGTGGTAACAACAGGGATCTAGCCAAAAACATTCAGTACTTC. This codes for CASGNNRDLAKNIQYF. Based on the CDR3 plus reference TRBV12-5 and TRBJ2-4, the full variable domain is DARVTQTPRHKVTEMGQEVTMRCQPILGHNTVFWYRQTMMQGLELLAYFRNRAPLDDSGMPKDRFSAEMPDATLATLKIQPSEPRDSAVYFCASGNNRDLAKNIQYFGAGTRLSVL.

The chain joins TRBV29-1 to TRBJ2-1; TRBD2 matches 12 bases. The CDR3 is 13 residues long. V was pared by 6 bases and J by 8 bases, with 5 bases of the junction left unmatched. Germline lookup yields CDR1 SQVTM and CDR2 ANQGSEA. In DNA, the CDR3 is TGCAGCGTCCATGGACTAGCGGGATATGAGCAGTTCTTC. It yields the protein CSVHGLAGYEQFF.

With respect to this clone: An end of the junction differs from the germline gene, which may be a read error. CDR3 coding DNA: TGTACCAGCAGCTTAGGACGGACAGGGACAGATACGCAGTATTTT. Encoded protein: CTSSLGRTGTDTQYF. The chain has TRBV11-2 and TRBJ2-3, with 8 nucleotides matching TRBD1. The germline V gene has CDR1 SGHAT and CDR2 FQNNGV. The CDR3 is 15 amino acids.

The V gene is TRBV10-2, the J gene TRBJ2-1; D is perhaps TRBD2 (6 bases). The V and J ends lost 1 base and 10 bases respectively, with 8 bases between them. The germline V gene encodes CDR1 WSHSY and CDR2 SAAADI. The CDR3 covers 12 residues. The DNA for the CDR3 is TGCGCCAGCAGTGAGTTGGGGGGAGAGCAGTTCTTC. This sequence encodes CASSELGGEQFF.

The chain employs TRBV19 and TRBJ2-2, with 7 bases aligning to TRBD2. CDR1 is LNHDA, CDR2 SQIVND, per germline (reference sequence). After removal of 6 bases from V and 8 bases from J, the junction contained 12 bases not matched to a gene. This CDR3 contains 15 residues. The CDR3 protein is CASSDSGLLRGELFF. CDR3 in DNA: TGTGCCAGTAGCGATAGCGGGTTACTACGGGGGGAGCTGTTTTTT.

The J gene is TRBJ1-4, the V gene TRBV30; no clear D gene. Trimming shortened V by 2 bases and J by 3 bases, and 7 bases separated the two germline ends. The CDR3 is 13 amino acids. From germline, CDR1 is GTSNPN and CDR2 SVGIG (reference sequence). CDR3 bases: TGTGCCTGGAGTCTCGGGGCTAATGAAAAACTGTTTTTT. As protein: CAWSLGANEKLFF.

V is TRBV10-2 and J is TRBJ2-1, with D hard to call. CDR3 length: 13 residues. With 0 bases removed from V and 9 bases from J, the gap between germline ends came to 9 bases. Germline V gives CDR1 WSHSY, CDR2 SAAADI. CDR3 residues: CASSESDSGEQFF. CDR3 DNA: TGCGCCAGCAGTGAGTCTGACTCGGGTGAGCAGTTCTTC.

The chain joins TRBV5-4 to TRBJ1-4, with TRBD1 matching over 10 bases. The CDR3 runs 15 residues. In germline, CDR1 is SGHNT, CDR2 YYREEE (reference sequence). V shed 4 bases and J 4 bases; nucleotides not matched to a gene: 4. CDR3 region: CASSTWTGGNEKLFF. CDR3 DNA: TGTGCCAGCAGCACCTGGACAGGGGGTAATGAAAAACTGTTTTTT.

The chain couples TRBV5-1 to TRBJ1-3; D is ambiguous. The CDR3 is made up of 15 amino acids. The V end was cut by 0 bases, the J end by 4 bases, with 11 bases between. The germline CDR1 and CDR2 sequences are SGHRS and YFSETQ. CDR3 sequence reads: CASSLGTDGGNTIYF. DNA of the CDR3: TGCGCCAGCAGCTTGGGTACCGACGGGGGAAACACCATATATTTT.

The chain employs TRBV5-4 and TRBJ2-1, with D possibly TRBD2 on 6 matching bases. CDR3 length equals 15 residues. The V end lost 4 bases, the J end lost 5 bases, and 16 bases lay between the germline ends. Germline V CDR1 and CDR2: SGHNT, YYREEE (reference sequence). The DNA for the CDR3 is TGTGCCAGCAGCATTTCTTCCCTAGCGAACAATGAGCAGTTCTTC. It encodes CASSISSLANNEQFF.

V gene TRBV6-5 combines with J gene TRBJ1-2, with D tentatively TRBD1 (5 bases). V dropped 6 bases and J dropped 6 bases, with 17 bases sitting between them. There are 14 residues in the CDR3. CDR1 is MNHEY, CDR2 SVGAGI, per germline. The CDR3 spells CASSPTRRADGYTF. The CDR3, as DNA: TGTGCCAGCAGCCCGACCCGCAGGGCGGATGGCTACACCTTC.

The V call is TRBV11-3, the J call TRBJ1-1, with 9 bases aligning to TRBD1. This CDR3 spans 13 amino acids. The germline V gene encodes CDR1 SGHNT and CDR2 YENEEA. The V and J ends lost 5 bases and 6 bases, in that order; junction bases with no gene match: 4. The CDR3 nucleotides read TGTGCCAGCAGCACCCGGACAGGGGCTGAAGCTTTCTTT. It encodes CASSTRTGAEAFF.